Described below is a single T cell receptor (beta chain) sequence and its context. Primers included in the PCR were 60 Vbeta and 13 Jbeta primers. In the source study's methods: An analysis performed later counted 72 million or so unique TCR beta chains (roughly 11 million of them shared). Profiling relied on immunoSEQ multiplex PCR, and the TCRdb table lists in-frame clones only, not all of them. Clone size and the V and J calls come from that table; the DNA yielded D and trimming. The sample records about 110,000 clones, 55% to 75% being singletons. This sample is drawn from a study of cytomegalovirus exposure and HLA in healthy donors. The ends were cut back, 5 bases at V and 3 bases at J, with 12 bases in the middle. This CDR3 comprises 14 residues. The germline gives CDR1 SGHTA, CDR2 FQGNSA.

The sample was PBMCs. This chain connects TRBV7-2 to TRBJ2-3; D might be TRBD1 (6 bases). This TCR derives from a man aged 30 to 45 in good health and CMV-seropositive. The CDR3 DNA follows: TGTGCCAGCAGCCTGGGACACCAAACAGATACGCAGTATTTT. Its protein product is CASSLGHQTDTQYF.